The clone carrying this T cell receptor beta chain was recorded once. Germline V CDR1 and CDR2: SGHTA, FQGNSA. The CDR3 sequence is 12 residues long. V lost 5 bases, J lost 6 bases, and 11 bases lay in between. Amplification of TCR beta CDR3 regions was performed using RNA transcripts as template. A set of HTBI primers served as the primers for a first-round RT-PCR of the TCR CDR3. TCRdb reprocessed the multiplex PCR reads via MiXCR and lists one record per CDR3 protein. This sample yields approximately 610,000 distinct CDR3 sequences, of which 14% to 15% are seen a single time; approximately 4.2% belongs to the top ten. This sample is drawn from a study of T cells in Graves' hyperthyroidism and ophthalmopathy.

The sequence came from a woman aged 40 to 50 with Graves' ophthalmopathy. The material sequenced was blood. V gene TRBV7-2 combines with J gene TRBJ2-7; D is unresolved. CDR3 loop: CASSRELLEQYF. CDR3 sequence (DNA): TGTGCCAGCAGCCGAGAGCTCCTCGAGCAGTACTTC.